This T cell receptor (beta chain) was documented in a study of cytomegalovirus exposure and HLA in healthy donors. Looking at the study overall: There were approximately 81 million unique TCRs (from HLA-typed donors) in an early data release. General study points: Presence/absence analyses assumed roughly uniform sequencing depth across donors.

60 Vbeta and 13 Jbeta primers were used in PCR. Assay: immunoSEQ multiplex PCR; the TCRdb copy retains only in-frame clones and omits some. The table has about 62,000 clones, around four fifths seen once. V trimming: 5 bases; J trimming: 2 bases; junction bases outside the gene matches: 8. The germline V gene encodes CDR1 SGHNT and CDR2 YENEEA. The CDR3 consists of 15 residues. A remark on this clone: Its antigen is still unknown.

The TCR originated in a middle-aged man in good health and CMV-seronegative. V and J are TRBV11-3 and TRBJ2-5, with 7 bases that match TRBD1. What was sequenced was PBMCs. As DNA, the CDR3 is TGTGCCAGCAGCCTGGGACAGACAAAACAAGAGACCCAGTACTTC. This codes for CASSLGQTKQETQYF.